The clone carrying this T cell receptor (beta chain) is medium-sized by frequency. TCRdb re-called the 10x single-cell sequencing reads; every CDR3 protein appears as one record, without DNA. The repertoire table contains approximately 1,500 distinct CDR3 sequences. The record originates from a study of CD8 T cells in cerebrospinal fluid in Alzheimer's disease. CDR3 length: 12 residues. Germline loops: CDR1 SEHNR, CDR2 FQNEAQ (reference sequence). The chain uses TRBV7-9 and TRBJ1-4; TCRdb names TRBD1, which stays unverified in the absence of DNA. The source of this sequence is a human donor with mild cognitive impairment. The sequenced sample consisted of cerebrospinal fluid. The CDR3 is CASSLGGQILFF. The full variable domain, its missing parts supplied by reference TRBV7-9 and TRBJ1-4, is DTGVSQNPRHKITKRGQNVTFRCDPISEHNRLYWYRQTLGQGPEFLTYFQNEAQLEKSRLLSDRFSAERPKGSFSTLEIQRTEQGDSAMYLCASSLGGQILFFGSGTQLSVL.